Each of the 28 T cell receptor beta chains below was sequenced from the same sample in a study of shared clonotypes between healthy human individuals. The naive CD8 fraction comprised CD45RO-negative cells positively selected for CCR7 and excluded terminally differentiated effector memory CD45RA+ cells. Sequenced by immunoSEQ multiplex PCR; TCRdb stores in-frame clones only, minus some. The table shows hundreds of thousands of clones, with approximately 95% occurring only once. The specimen sequenced was naive CD8+ T cells sorted from blood. The receptors derive from a woman in her 30s in good health.

The chain combines TRBV15 with TRBJ1-3; D is perhaps TRBD1 (6 bases). The CDR3 is 15 residues long. V was cut by 3 bases and J by 0 bases, with 9 bases left in between. Germline V CDR1 and CDR2: LNHNV, YYDKDF (reference sequence). Here the CDR3 DNA reads TGTGCCACCAGCAGTGACAGGTTCTCTGGAAACACCATATATTTT. This encodes CATSSDRFSGNTIYF.

The chain recombines TRBV29-1 with TRBJ1-3, with D unresolved. The CDR3 runs to 14 residues. The germline V and J ends were trimmed by 3 bases and 2 bases, with 11 bases remaining between them. Germline assignment: CDR1 SQVTM and CDR2 ANQGSEA. CDR3 in amino acids: CSVESPETGNTIYF. DNA of the CDR3: TGCAGCGTTGAGAGCCCAGAGACTGGAAACACCATATATTTT.

The V gene is TRBV9, the J gene TRBJ2-7; 8 nucleotides line up with TRBD1. J lost 1 base, V lost 4 bases, and 13 bases had no gene match. Germline V gene lookup returns CDR1 SGDLS and CDR2 YYNGEE. CDR3 length: 17 amino acids. CDR3 residues: CASSQGTGTGPSYEQYF. In DNA, the CDR3 is TGTGCCAGCAGCCAGGGAACCGGGACAGGACCTTCCTACGAGCAGTACTTC.

J is TRBJ2-5 and V is TRBV10-2; 7 bases are shared with TRBD2. The trim removed 8 bases at V and 5 bases at J, leaving 11 bases unmatched. This CDR3 is 14 amino acids long. In germline, CDR1 is WSHSY, CDR2 SAAADI. In DNA form, the CDR3 reads TGCGCCAGCTCAGATGGGGGGGAGGGGGAGACCCAGTACTTC. Translating it yields CASSDGGEGETQYF.

This chain connects TRBV30 to TRBJ1-4; no definite D call. From germline, CDR1 is GTSNPN and CDR2 SVGIG (reference sequence). This CDR3 has 13 residues. V dropped 2 bases and J dropped 7 bases, with 11 bases sitting between them. The CDR3 DNA sequence: TGTGCCTGGAGTCCCGTTGGTATTGAAAAACTGTTTTTT. It codes for CAWSPVGIEKLFF. The full variable domain, completed using reference TRBV30 and TRBJ1-4, is SQTIHQWPATLVQPVGSPLSLECTVEGTSNPNLYWYRQAAGRGLQLLFYSVGIGQISSEVPQNLSASRPQDRQFILSSKKLLLSDSGFYLCAWSPVGIEKLFFGSGTQLSVL.

The genes are TRBV27 and TRBJ1-5; D unclear. Trimming pared 6 bases from V and 3 bases from J, leaving 12 bases between. Germline loops: CDR1 MNHEY, CDR2 SMNVEV (reference sequence). This CDR3 is built from 14 residues. The CDR3 sequence: CASRYGSLNQPQHF. The CDR3 DNA is TGTGCCAGCAGGTACGGCAGCCTCAATCAGCCCCAGCATTTT.

This sequence joins TRBV7-8 and TRBJ2-6; 10 bases match TRBD2. Looked up from germline, CDR1 is SGHVS and CDR2 is FQNEAQ. The trim removed 4 bases at V and 3 bases at J, leaving 3 bases unmatched. This CDR3 has 16 residues. CDR3 DNA sequence: TGTGCCAGCAGCTCTAGCGGGAGTTATGGGGCCAACGTCCTGACTTTC. Residues: CASSSSGSYGANVLTF.

About this clone itself: At the DNA level, this CDR3 is encoded by other sequences in the same sample as well. The rearrangement links TRBV4-1 to TRBJ2-1, with 10 positions matching TRBD2. This CDR3 has 15 amino acids. Germline CDR1 reads MGHRA; CDR2 reads YSYEKL. V lost 1 base, J lost 4 bases, and 1 base stayed unmatched. CDR3 loop: CASSQGTSGYNEQFF. The CDR3 region has the DNA TGCGCCAGCAGCCAAGGGACTAGCGGTTACAATGAGCAGTTCTTC.

CDR3 protein: CAISEGGGGTDTQYF. DNA for the CDR3: TGTGCCATCAGTGAAGGGGGCGGGGGCACAGATACGCAGTATTTT. This chain connects TRBV10-3 to TRBJ2-3, with D perhaps TRBD1 (7 bases). CDR3 length: 15 residues. Between the trimmed V and J ends, which lost 3 bases and 1 base, there was a span of 11 bases. Per germline, CDR1 ENHRY and CDR2 SYGVKD.

The chain has TRBV29-1 and TRBJ2-7; D perhaps matches TRBD2 (5 bases). Germline values: CDR1 SQVTM, CDR2 ANQGSEA. Trimming took 6 bases from V and 2 from J, leaving 14 bases between them. The CDR3 is 13 amino acids. As DNA, the CDR3 is TGCAGCGTCAGTACCGGGATCACCTACGAGCAGTACTTC. This codes for CSVSTGITYEQYF.

The rearrangement links TRBV2 to TRBJ2-7; 9 bases match TRBD1. The CDR3 totals 15 residues. Germline V lookup: CDR1 SNHLY, CDR2 FYNNEI. V shed 6 bases, J shed 1 base, and the junction held 7 bases outside the gene matches. DNA of the CDR3: TGTGCCAGCAGAGAGACAGGGGGTGGATCCTACGAGCAGTACTTC. The encoded protein is CASRETGGGSYEQYF.

The rearrangement uses TRBV7-6 and TRBJ1-5; D uncertain. Germline CDR1 reads SGHVS; CDR2 reads FNYEAQ. The CDR3 extends over 15 amino acids. V dropped 5 bases and J dropped 0 bases, with 11 bases sitting between them. The CDR3 sequence: CASSEWQNSNQPQHF. CDR3 DNA sequence: TGTGCCAGCAGCGAGTGGCAGAATAGCAATCAGCCCCAGCATTTT. Full variable domain (remainder filled in from reference TRBV7-6 and TRBJ1-5): GAGVSQSPRYKVTKRGQDVALRCDPISGHVSLYWYRQALGQGPEFLTYFNYEAQQDKSGLPNDRFSAERPEGSISTLTIQRTEQRDSAMYRCASSEWQNSNQPQHFGDGTRLSIL.

This clone was picked up one time. The rearrangement uses TRBV27 and TRBJ2-5; 7 nucleotides agree with TRBD1. The germline gives CDR1 MNHEY, CDR2 SMNVEV (reference sequence). Trimming took 5 bases from V and 5 from J; bases not matched to a gene: 8. CDR3 length: 14 residues. CDR3 amino acids: CASSLTGPGETQYF. The CDR3 DNA reads as TGTGCCAGCAGTCTGACAGGGCCGGGGGAGACCCAGTACTTC.

For this clone: This sample includes further DNA sequences coding for the same CDR3. The J gene is TRBJ2-7, the V gene TRBV5-1; D ambiguous. Trimming shortened V by 0 bases and J by 2 bases, and 3 bases separated the two germline ends. Per the germline V gene, CDR1 is SGHRS and CDR2 is YFSETQ. The CDR3 contains 12 residues. The DNA of the CDR3 is TGCGCCAGCAGCTTGGGCGCCTACGAGCAGTACTTC. It yields the protein CASSLGAYEQYF.

This clone showed up just a few times. This sequence joins TRBV2 and TRBJ1-5; unclear D gene. The V end was cut by 6 bases, the J end by 7 bases, with 10 bases between. There are 12 residues in the CDR3. The germline gives CDR1 SNHLY, CDR2 FYNNEI. The DNA for the CDR3 is TGTGCCAGCAGCACAGTGGGCCAGCCCCAGCATTTT. The encoded protein is CASSTVGQPQHF.

The chain links TRBV30 to TRBJ2-7; D not certain. Germline V gene lookup returns CDR1 GTSNPN and CDR2 SVGIG (reference sequence). The V end lost 0 bases, the J end lost 4 bases, and 4 bases lay between the germline ends. This CDR3 has 11 amino acids. The CDR3 protein is CAWSVQYEQYF. The CDR3 coding sequence is TGTGCCTGGAGTGTACAGTACGAGCAGTACTTC. Combining the CDR3 with reference TRBV30 and TRBJ2-7 gives the whole variable domain SQTIHQWPATLVQPVGSPLSLECTVEGTSNPNLYWYRQAAGRGLQLLFYSVGIGQISSEVPQNLSASRPQDRQFILSSKKLLLSDSGFYLCAWSVQYEQYFGPGTRLTVT.

The chain uses TRBV4-1 and TRBJ1-2; maybe TRBD1 (6 bases). The CDR3 loop spans 15 amino acids. Trimming took off 3 bases at V and 4 bases at J, with 15 bases between the two ends. Germline assignment: CDR1 MGHRA and CDR2 YSYEKL. CDR3 sequence: CASSQDSPRSYGYTF. CDR3 in DNA: TGCGCCAGCAGCCAGGACAGCCCCCGCTCCTATGGCTACACCTTC.

V is TRBV5-6 and J is TRBJ2-6; TRBD1 agrees at 8 bases. V dropped 3 bases and J dropped 2; count of bases not matched to a gene: 4. The CDR3 contains 16 residues. Per the germline V gene, CDR1 is SGHDT and CDR2 is YYEEEE. CDR3 amino acids: CASSWAGGTGANVLTF. The CDR3 DNA reads as TGTGCCAGCAGCTGGGCAGGGGGCACTGGGGCCAACGTCCTGACTTTC.

Worth noting for this clone: This sample also contains other DNA sequences that code for the same CDR3. The rearrangement uses TRBV29-1 and TRBJ2-1; D might be TRBD1 (6 bases). The CDR3 contains 11 residues. V was shortened by 6 bases and J by 7 bases, with 10 bases between the two germline ends. Germline CDR1 SQVTM, CDR2 ANQGSEA. CDR3 sequence (DNA): TGCAGCGTGAGAGGGGGAAATGAGCAGTTCTTC. Translation: CSVRGGNEQFF.

The V gene is TRBV7-9, the J gene TRBJ1-2, with 7 bases aligning to TRBD1. The CDR3 has 15 amino acids. V dropped 1 base and J dropped 4; count of bases not matched to a gene: 6. Germline V gives CDR1 SEHNR, CDR2 FQNEAQ (reference sequence). In nucleotides, the CDR3 is TGTGCCAGCAGCTTAGGCGGAGACAGGGTCTATGGCTACACCTTC. This codes for CASSLGGDRVYGYTF.

The chain recombines TRBV2 with TRBJ1-1; no definite D call. Germline values: CDR1 SNHLY, CDR2 FYNNEI. V was cut by 0 bases and J by 9 bases, with 11 bases left in between. CDR3 length: 13 residues. CDR3 nucleotides: TGTGCCAGCAGTGAAGCTTCGTCACCCAAAGCTTTCTTT. It translates to CASSEASSPKAFF.

This chain links TRBV11-2 with TRBJ2-7; D is perhaps TRBD1 (5 bases). The CDR3 runs 14 residues. Germline V gene lookup returns CDR1 SGHAT and CDR2 FQNNGV. V gave up 3 bases and J gave up 7 bases, with 16 bases separating them. In nucleotides, the CDR3 is TGTGCCAGCAGCTTCCCGGACACCTTGAGAGAGCAGTACTTC. It codes for CASSFPDTLREQYF. The whole variable domain, filled in from reference TRBV11-2 and TRBJ2-7, reads EAGVAQSPRYKIIEKRQSVAFWCNPISGHATLYWYQQILGQGPKLLIQFQNNGVVDDSQLPKDRFSAERLKGVDSTLKIQPAKLEDSAVYLCASSFPDTLREQYFGPGTRLTVT.

V is TRBV10-3 and J is TRBJ1-2, with TRBD1 matching 7 bases. The CDR3 length is 14 residues. The V and J ends lost 0 bases and 6 bases, in that order; junction bases with no gene match: 4. CDR1 and CDR2 from the germline V gene are ENHRY and SYGVKD. CDR3 nucleotide sequence: TGTGCCATCAGTGAGTCGGGAGGGGGCGATGGCTACACCTTC. Protein: CAISESGGGDGYTF.

The V call is TRBV5-1, the J call TRBJ2-1, with a weak D call TRBD2 (6 bases). Trimming stripped 4 bases from V and 0 bases from J, with 14 bases between. This CDR3 has 16 amino acids. Germline-derived CDR1 and CDR2 are SGHRS and YFSETQ. CDR3 sequence: CASSPDLTSSYNEQFF. CDR3 sequence (DNA): TGCGCCAGCAGCCCGGATCTGACTAGCTCCTACAATGAGCAGTTCTTC. The full variable domain, rest sourced from reference TRBV5-1 and TRBJ2-1, is KAGVTQTPRYLIKTRGQQVTLSCSPISGHRSVSWYQQTPGQGLQFLFEYFSETQRNKGNFPGRFSGRQFSNSRSEMNVSTLELGDSALYLCASSPDLTSSYNEQFFGPGTRLTVL.

The CDR3 is CASSPTSGLRGEKLFF. Written as DNA, the CDR3 is TGTGCCAGCAGCCCAACGTCGGGCCTTCGAGGGGAAAAACTGTTTTTT. The gene calls are TRBV7-6 and TRBJ1-4; D gene ambiguous. Trimming removed 5 bases from V and 8 bases from J, with 21 bases in between. The CDR3 contains 16 residues. Germline CDR1 and CDR2: SGHVS and FNYEAQ.

The genes are TRBV2 and TRBJ2-7; D remains unclear. The CDR3 length is 15 residues. Per the germline V gene, CDR1 is SNHLY and CDR2 is FYNNEI. Trimming took 7 bases from V and 5 from J, leaving 21 bases between them. CDR3 loop: CASTPGETLTDEQYF. As DNA, the CDR3 is TGTGCCAGCACCCCAGGAGAGACCTTAACGGACGAGCAGTACTTC.

The chain employs TRBV7-9 and TRBJ2-5; a weak D match, TRBD1 (5 bases). The J call may be in error: the DNA end matches TRBJ2-7 better. This CDR3 has 15 residues. Germline CDR1 SEHNR, CDR2 FQNEAQ (reference sequence). CDR3 protein: CASSLSQGRTYEQYF. The DNA for the CDR3 is TGTGCCAGCAGCTTAAGTCAGGGAAGGACCTACGAGCAGTACTTC.

The chain is built from TRBV9 and TRBJ1-1; 7 bases match TRBD1. The CDR3 is made up of 16 amino acids. The germline gives CDR1 SGDLS, CDR2 YYNGEE. V lost 3 bases, J lost 1 base, and 9 bases stayed unmatched. In nucleotides, the CDR3 is TGTGCCAGCAGCGCGTCAGGACAGGCCGAGAACACTGAAGCTTTCTTT. Protein product: CASSASGQAENTEAFF.